This TCR beta chain came from a study of blood T cell repertoires in COVID-19 (TCRdb year 2020). As for the study more broadly: Samples covering the acute and convalescent phases of COVID-19 were provided by collaborators in the United States, Italy and Spain. The prospective study material was composed of cDNA or gDNA derived from T cells, B-cell-depleted T cells, or PBMCs. Subjects who had been exposed to COVID-19, were actively infected with it, or had recovered from it provided the deeply sampled blood TCRbeta repertoires that made up the dataset. The repertoires were released in a freely available public database intended as a resource for research on the immune response to SARS-CoV-2. The samples were drawn from the first 160 participants of the ongoing ImmuneRACE study and from 950 to 1,500 subjects provided by 6 global collaborators. Nearly every sample came with metadata listing a de-identified subject ID, COVID-19 status, age in years and sex. Where available, HLA class I and class II types were taken from metadata supplied by the sample provider and were not determined by assay-based typing.

General conclusions and limits of the study: How much clinical and demographic metadata was included differed by source and by participant, and the metadata was provided uncurated.

Trimming takes 0 bases off V and 2 bases off J; junction bases not matched to a gene: 7. CDR1 is given as WNHNN and CDR2 as SYGVQD, both from the germline V gene (reference sequence). The CDR3 goes from the cysteine to the phenylalanine over 16 residues. The DNA shown is the 48-base CDR3, in frame from base 1. TCRbeta CDR3 regions were amplified from genomic DNA using the immunoSEQ Assay, a bias-controlled multiplex PCR. The authors' analysis ran thus. The number of nucleated cells in each sample was estimated by amplification of reference gene primers within the assay. To quantify the absolute abundance of each unique TCRbeta CDR3 rearrangement, sequence reads were collapsed and filtered. For each sample, productive Simpson clonality was calculated as the square root of Simpson's diversity index over productive rearrangements. TCRdb carries this immuneACCESS record with in-frame sequences only. Its versions omit some clonotypes, under half of them owing to an unresolved V gene in the studies checked, with the rest unexplained. D and trimming were read from the DNA, whereas the V and J calls and clone size are those reported in that table. The sample table holds a few hundred thousand clones, of which approximately 85% were seen once. Under 2.5% of the sample goes to the ten largest clones.

In its sample, this clone was seen a few times. The antigen it binds to is not known. Base qualities are not recorded, but no much larger clone differs from it by a single base. Participants in the prospective study were enrolled through a virtual design, were aged roughly 18 to 100 years, and lived in under 25 United States geographic areas. In the prospective study, participants were assigned to cohorts based on the clinical history participants reported in a screening survey and a study questionnaire. For ImmuneRACE Cohort 3, a participant was defined as recovered based on two consecutive negative NP/OP PCR tests, clearance by a healthcare professional, or resolution of symptoms. In the prospective study, whole blood, serum and a nasopharyngeal or oropharyngeal swab were collected from each participant by mobile phlebotomists. Over a roughly 2-month period, participants in the prospective study had the option of providing additional blood draws and questionnaires. Blood samples from the prospective study were shipped frozen or at room temperature prior to DNA extraction.

The clonotype originates from a young man who had recovered from COVID-19. Specimen: PBMCs or T cells enriched from blood (not recorded which). Rearrangement joined TRBV10-1 to TRBJ2-7, and TRBD2 matches 7 of the central bases. The sequenced DNA: TGCGCCAGCAGTGAGTCGTGGGAGGGTAGGGCCTACGAGCAGTACTTC. Its protein is CASSESWEGRAYEQYF.